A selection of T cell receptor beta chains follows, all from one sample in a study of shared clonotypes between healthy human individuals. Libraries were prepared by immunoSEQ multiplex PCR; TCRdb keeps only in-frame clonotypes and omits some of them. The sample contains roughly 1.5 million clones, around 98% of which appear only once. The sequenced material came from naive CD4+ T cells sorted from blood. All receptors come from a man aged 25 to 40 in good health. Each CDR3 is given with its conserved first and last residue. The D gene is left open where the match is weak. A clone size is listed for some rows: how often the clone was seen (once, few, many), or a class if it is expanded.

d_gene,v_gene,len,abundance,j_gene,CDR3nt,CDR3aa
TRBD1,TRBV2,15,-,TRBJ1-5,TGTGCCAGTAGAGTGGGGGGGACAGGCAATCAGCCCCAGCATTTT,CASRVGGTGNQPQHF
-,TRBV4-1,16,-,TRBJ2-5,TGCGCCAGCAGCCAACCTGCCGGGGCTAAGTCATGGACCCAGTACTTC,CASSQPAGAKSWTQYF
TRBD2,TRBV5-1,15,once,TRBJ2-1,TGCGCCAGCAGGGAGCCCAGCGGGGGGTACAATGAGCAGTTCTTC,CASREPSGGYNEQFF
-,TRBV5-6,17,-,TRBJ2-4,TGTGCCAGCAGCTCCCAGGCAGGGTCCAAGGCCAAAAACATTCAGTACTTC,CASSSQAGSKAKNIQYF
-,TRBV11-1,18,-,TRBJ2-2,TGTGCCAGCAGCTTAGGACGATGGGCTCAGACGAACACCGGGGAGCTGTTTTTT,CASSLGRWAQTNTGELFF
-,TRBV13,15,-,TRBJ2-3,TGTGCCAGCACCCGGTATGGAGGGAGCACAGATACGCAGTATTTT,CASTRYGGSTDTQYF
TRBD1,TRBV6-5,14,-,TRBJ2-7,TGTGCCAGCAGCTGGGACAGGGATCTCGACGAGCAGTACTTC,CASSWDRDLDEQYF
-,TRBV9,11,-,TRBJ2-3,TGTGCCAGCAGCCCCGTCCATACGCAGTATTTT,CASSPVHTQYF
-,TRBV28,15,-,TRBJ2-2,TGTGCCAGCAGTTTAGGTGGGGTCCGGGTCGGGGAGCTGTTTTTT,CASSLGGVRVGELFF
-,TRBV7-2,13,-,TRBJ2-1,TGTGCCAGCAGCCCAGACAGGTACAATGAGCAGTTCTTC,CASSPDRYNEQFF
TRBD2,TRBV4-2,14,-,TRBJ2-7,TGTGCCAGCAGCCCGGGACTAGCTCGTTACGAGCAGTACTTC,CASSPGLARYEQYF
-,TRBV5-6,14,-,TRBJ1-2,TGTGCCAGCAGCTTGATAAAGGCCGGCTATGGCTACACCTTC,CASSLIKAGYGYTF
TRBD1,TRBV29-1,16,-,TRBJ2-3,TGCAGCGCTACAGGGGGCCGGGACCGCAGAGCCGATACGCAGTATTTT,CSATGGRDRRADTQYF
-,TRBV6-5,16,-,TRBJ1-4,TGTGCCAGCAGTTACTCACCGAGGATCCCCAATGAAAAACTGTTTTTT,CASSYSPRIPNEKLFF
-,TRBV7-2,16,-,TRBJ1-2,TGTGCCAGCAGCTTGGAGCGCAGGCTTCTTAACTATGGCTACACCTTC,CASSLERRLLNYGYTF
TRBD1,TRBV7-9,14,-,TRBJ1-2,TGTGCCAGCAGCTCCTTTAGGACAGGGAGGGGCTACACCTTC,CASSSFRTGRGYTF
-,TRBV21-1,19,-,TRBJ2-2,TGTGCCAGCAGCATTCTGCCGGGACTAGCGGGAGGGGTCACCGGGGAGCTGTTTTTT,CASSILPGLAGGVTGELFF
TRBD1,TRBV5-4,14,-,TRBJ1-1,TGTGCCAGCAGCGCGGGACAGGTGAACACTGAAGCTTTCTTT,CASSAGQVNTEAFF
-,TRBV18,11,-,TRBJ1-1,TGTGCCAGCTCCTCGTCCACTGAAGCTTTCTTT,CASSSSTEAFF
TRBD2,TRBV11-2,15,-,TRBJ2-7,TGTGCCAGCAGCCGGGGGGAGGGGAGCGCCTACGAGCAGTACTTC,CASSRGEGSAYEQYF
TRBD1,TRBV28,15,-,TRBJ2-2,TGTGCCAGCCGGGGGCAGGGGGCGTATACCGGGGAGCTGTTTTTT,CASRGQGAYTGELFF
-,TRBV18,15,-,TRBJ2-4,TGTGCCAGCTCACCACAAACCGGACGGGGAAACATTCAGTACTTC,CASSPQTGRGNIQYF
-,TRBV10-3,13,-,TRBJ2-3,TGTGCCATCAGTGGTAGGGGGGCAGATACGCAGTATTTT,CAISGRGADTQYF
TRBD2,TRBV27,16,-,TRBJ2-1,TGTGCCAGCAGGGAAAGGACTAGCGGGCCCTACAATGAGCAGTTCTTC,CASRERTSGPYNEQFF
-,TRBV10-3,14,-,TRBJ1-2,TGTGCCATCAGTCGCGGGACGGATAACTATGGCTACACCTTC,CAISRGTDNYGYTF
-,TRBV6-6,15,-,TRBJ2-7,TGTGCCAGCAGATCAATCACAGGGATCGGGCCCGAGCAGTACTTC,CASRSITGIGPEQYF
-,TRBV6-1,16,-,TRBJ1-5,TGTGCCAGCAGTGAATATGGTTCTGGGTTAGGTCAGCCCCAGCATTTT,CASSEYGSGLGQPQHF
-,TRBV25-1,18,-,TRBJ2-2,TGTGCCAGCAGTTTCGAGAGAACTTACGACGCGAACACCGGGGAGCTGTTTTTT,CASSFERTYDANTGELFF
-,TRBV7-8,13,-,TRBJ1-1,TGTGCCAGCAGCTCCGCGATGGCAGGGGATGCTTTCTTT,CASSSAMAGDAFF
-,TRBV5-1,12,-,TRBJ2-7,TGCGCCAGCAGCTTGGAGGGATACGAGCAGTACTTC,CASSLEGYEQYF
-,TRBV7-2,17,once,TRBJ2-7,TGTGCCAGCAGCTTATCGAGGCACATGTGGCGGTCCTACGAGCAGTACTTC,CASSLSRHMWRSYEQYF
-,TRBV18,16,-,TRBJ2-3,TGTGCCAGCTCACCACTTGCGCCGACGCTAGGAGATACGCAGTATTTT,CASSPLAPTLGDTQYF
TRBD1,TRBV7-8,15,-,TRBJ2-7,TGTGCCAGCAGCATATTGGATGGGGGGACAGGCGAGCAGTACTTC,CASSILDGGTGEQYF
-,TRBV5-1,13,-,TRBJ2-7,TGCGCCAGCAGCTTGGCCCCGTTCTACGAGCAGTACTTC,CASSLAPFYEQYF
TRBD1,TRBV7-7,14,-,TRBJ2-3,TGTGCTAGCAGCCCCGGGACAGGGGGAGATACGCAGTATTTT,CASSPGTGGDTQYF
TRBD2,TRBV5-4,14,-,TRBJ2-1,TGTGCCAGCAGCGTGACTAGCGCCAACAATGAGCAGTTCTTC,CASSVTSANNEQFF
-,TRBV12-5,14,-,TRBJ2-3,TGTGCTAGTGGTTTGGGACTGAGCACAGATACGCAGTATTTT,CASGLGLSTDTQYF
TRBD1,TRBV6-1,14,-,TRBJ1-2,TGTGCCAGCAGTGGCCGGACAGGGCAATATGGCTACACCTTC,CASSGRTGQYGYTF
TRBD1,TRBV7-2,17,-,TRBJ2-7,TGTGCCAGCAGCTTAAACGGTAGGACAGGGGGCGTGTACGAGCAGTACTTC,CASSLNGRTGGVYEQYF
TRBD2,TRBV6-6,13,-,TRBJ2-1,TGTGCCAGCAGTCCACTAGCGGGAGATGAGCAGTTCTTC,CASSPLAGDEQFF
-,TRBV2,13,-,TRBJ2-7,TGTGCCAGCAAATCCCGGGGCTCCTACGAGCAGTACTTC,CASKSRGSYEQYF
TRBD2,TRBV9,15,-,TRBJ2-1,TGTGCCAGCAGCAAGGGACTAGCGGGATACAATGAGCAGTTCTTC,CASSKGLAGYNEQFF
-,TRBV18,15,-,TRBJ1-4,TGTGCCAGCTCACCACCGTCGGCTCTTAATGAAAAACTGTTTTTT,CASSPPSALNEKLFF
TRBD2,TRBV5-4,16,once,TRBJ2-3,TGTGCCAGCAGCCCGAGGGTAGCGGGACCCACAGATACGCAGTATTTT,CASSPRVAGPTDTQYF
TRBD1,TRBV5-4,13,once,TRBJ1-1,TGTGCCAGCAGGGGACAGGGTAGCACTGAAGCTTTCTTT,CASRGQGSTEAFF
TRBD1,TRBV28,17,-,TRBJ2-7,TGTGCCAGCAGTTTAGCGGACAGGGGGCGGATCGCCTACGAGCAGTACTTC,CASSLADRGRIAYEQYF
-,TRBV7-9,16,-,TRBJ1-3,TGTGCCAGCAGCTTAGTTTTGACCGACTCTGGAAACACCATATATTTT,CASSLVLTDSGNTIYF
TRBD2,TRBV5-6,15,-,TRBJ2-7,TGTGCCAGCAGCTTGGCCCTGGGCGGGAGTGGGGAGCAGTACTTC,CASSLALGGSGEQYF
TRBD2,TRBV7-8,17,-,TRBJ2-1,TGTGCCAGCAGCCCTAGGGTAGCGGGCACCTTCGACAATGAGCAGTTCTTC,CASSPRVAGTFDNEQFF
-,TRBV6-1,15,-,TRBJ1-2,TGTGCCAGCAGTGAAAGGGCAGGGGTAGACTATGGCTACACCTTC,CASSERAGVDYGYTF
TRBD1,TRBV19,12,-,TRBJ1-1,TGTGCCAGTAGTATAAGACAGGGCCACGCTTTCTTT,CASSIRQGHAFF
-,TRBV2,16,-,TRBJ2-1,TGTGCCAGCAGCTTGACTACTCGAAAGTTTGACAATGAGCAGTTCTTC,CASSLTTRKFDNEQFF
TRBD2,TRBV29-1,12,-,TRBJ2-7,TGCAGCGTTGGCGGGAGAGGTTACGAGCAGTACTTC,CSVGGRGYEQYF
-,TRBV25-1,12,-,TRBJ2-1,TGTGCCAGCAGTGACCCTCTGGATGAGCAGTTCTTC,CASSDPLDEQFF
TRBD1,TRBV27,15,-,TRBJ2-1,TGTGCCAGCAGTTTGAGACAGGGGGTCGGGGGTGAGCAGTTCTTC,CASSLRQGVGGEQFF
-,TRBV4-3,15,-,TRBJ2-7,TGCGCCAGCAGCCGAGAATTAAACCAGGGGTACGAGCAGTACTTC,CASSRELNQGYEQYF
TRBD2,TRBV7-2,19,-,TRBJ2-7,TGTGCCAGCAGCTTAGGTATCCAAGGGACTAGCGGGAGGAACTACGAGCAGTACTTC,CASSLGIQGTSGRNYEQYF
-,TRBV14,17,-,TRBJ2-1,TGTGCCAGCAAACCGGGGCGGGGTAGCCCTCTCTACAATGAGCAGTTCTTC,CASKPGRGSPLYNEQFF
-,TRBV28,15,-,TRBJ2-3,TGTGCCAGTTTAGCGGTCCCCCCGGACGCAGATACGCAGTATTTT,CASLAVPPDADTQYF